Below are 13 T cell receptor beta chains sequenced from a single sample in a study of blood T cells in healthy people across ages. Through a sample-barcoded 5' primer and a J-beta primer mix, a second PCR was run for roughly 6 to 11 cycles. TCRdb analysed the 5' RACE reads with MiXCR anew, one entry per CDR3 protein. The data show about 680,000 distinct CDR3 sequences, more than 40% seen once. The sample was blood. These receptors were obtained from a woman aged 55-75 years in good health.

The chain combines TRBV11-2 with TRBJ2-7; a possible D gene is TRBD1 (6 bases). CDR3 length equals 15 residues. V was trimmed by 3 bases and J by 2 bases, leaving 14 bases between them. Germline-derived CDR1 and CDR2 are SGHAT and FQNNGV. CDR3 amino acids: CASSLFYGQTYEQYF. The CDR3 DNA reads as TGTGCCAGCAGCTTGTTTTACGGACAGACCTACGAGCAGTACTTC.

The CDR3 DNA sequence: TGTGCCAGCAGCTTAGTCGGGGACAGGGGGTTCTACAATGAGCAGTTCTTC. This codes for CASSLVGDRGFYNEQFF. V is TRBV7-2 and J is TRBJ2-1, with 11 bases aligning to TRBD1. From germline, CDR1 is SGHTA and CDR2 FQGNSA. The V segment lost 1 base and the J segment 3 bases; nucleotides outside the gene matches: 5. The CDR3 extends over 17 amino acids.

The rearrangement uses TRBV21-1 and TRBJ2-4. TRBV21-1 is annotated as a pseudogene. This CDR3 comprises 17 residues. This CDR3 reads CASSKGSETLAKNIQYF. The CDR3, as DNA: TGTGCCAGCAGCAAAGGGTCGGAAACATTAGCCAAAAACATTCAGTACTTC.

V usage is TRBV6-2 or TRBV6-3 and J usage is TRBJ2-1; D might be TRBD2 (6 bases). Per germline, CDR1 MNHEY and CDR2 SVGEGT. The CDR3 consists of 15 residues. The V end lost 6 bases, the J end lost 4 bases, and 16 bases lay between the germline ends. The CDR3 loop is CASSPGGGRYNEQFF. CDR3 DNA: TGTGCCAGCAGCCCTGGGGGTGGGAGGTACAATGAGCAGTTCTTC.

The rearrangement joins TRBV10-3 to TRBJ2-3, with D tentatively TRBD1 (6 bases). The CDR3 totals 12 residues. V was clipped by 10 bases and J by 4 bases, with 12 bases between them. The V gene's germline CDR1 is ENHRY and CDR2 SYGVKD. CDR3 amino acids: CATQDRPDTQYF. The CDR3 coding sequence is TGTGCCACCCAGGACAGACCAGATACGCAGTATTTT.

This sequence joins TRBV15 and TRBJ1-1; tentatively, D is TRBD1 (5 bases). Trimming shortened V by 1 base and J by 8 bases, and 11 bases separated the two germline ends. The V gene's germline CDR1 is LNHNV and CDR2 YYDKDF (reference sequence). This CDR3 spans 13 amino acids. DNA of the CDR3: TGTGCCACCAGCAGAGGGTCAGGGAGGGAAGCTTTCTTT. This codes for CATSRGSGREAFF.

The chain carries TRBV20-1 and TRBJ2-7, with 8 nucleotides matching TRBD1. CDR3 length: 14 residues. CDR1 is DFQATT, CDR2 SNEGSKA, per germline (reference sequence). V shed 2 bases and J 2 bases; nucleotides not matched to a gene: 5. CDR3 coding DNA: TGCAGTGCTAGAAAGACAGGGGCCCCCTACGAGCAGTACTTC. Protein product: CSARKTGAPYEQYF.

For the CDR3, the DNA is TGCAGTGCTAGTAAGGCTGGCGCAACTAATGAAAAACTGTTTTTT. It specifies CSASKAGATNEKLFF. The chain recombines TRBV20-1 with TRBJ1-4, with unresolved D. Germline loops: CDR1 DFQATT, CDR2 SNEGSKA (reference sequence). The CDR3 covers 15 residues. The V gene lost 3 bases and the J gene lost 0 bases, with 11 bases spanning the gap.

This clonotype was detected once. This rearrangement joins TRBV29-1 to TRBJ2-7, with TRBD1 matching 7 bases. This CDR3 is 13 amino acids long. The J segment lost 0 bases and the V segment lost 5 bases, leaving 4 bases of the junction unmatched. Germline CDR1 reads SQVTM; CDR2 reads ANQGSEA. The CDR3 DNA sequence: TGCAGCGTTAGGGACAGTAGCTCCTACGAGCAGTACTTC. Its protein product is CSVRDSSSYEQYF.

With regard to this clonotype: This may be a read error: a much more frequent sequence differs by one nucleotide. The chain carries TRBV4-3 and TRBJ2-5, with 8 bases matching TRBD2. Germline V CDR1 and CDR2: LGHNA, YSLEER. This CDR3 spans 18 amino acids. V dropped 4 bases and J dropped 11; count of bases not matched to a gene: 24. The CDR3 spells CASSPGGGPYSSYNEQYF. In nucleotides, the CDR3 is TGCGCCAGCAGCCCGGGGGGGGGACCTTATTCCTCCTACAATGAGCAGTACTTC.

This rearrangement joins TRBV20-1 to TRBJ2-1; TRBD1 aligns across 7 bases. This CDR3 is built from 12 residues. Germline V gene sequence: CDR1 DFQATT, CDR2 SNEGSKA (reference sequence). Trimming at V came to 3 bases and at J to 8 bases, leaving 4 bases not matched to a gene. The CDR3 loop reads CSASGQVDEQFF. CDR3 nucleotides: TGCAGTGCTAGTGGACAGGTGGATGAGCAGTTCTTC.

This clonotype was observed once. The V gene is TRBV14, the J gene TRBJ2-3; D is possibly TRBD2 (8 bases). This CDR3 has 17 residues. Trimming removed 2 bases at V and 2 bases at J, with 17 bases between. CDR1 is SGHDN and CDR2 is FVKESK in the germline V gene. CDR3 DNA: TGTGCCAGCAGCCAACGGGACAGCGGGGGCCCCACAGATACGCAGTATTTT. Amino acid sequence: CASSQRDSGGPTDTQYF.

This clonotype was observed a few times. CDR3 nucleotide sequence: TGCAGTGCTAGACTGACAGGGGCTCTCGGCGAGCAGTACTTC. Amino acid sequence: CSARLTGALGEQYF. The chain has TRBV20-1 and TRBJ2-7; 8 bases line up with TRBD1. This CDR3 is built from 14 residues. The germline V gene has CDR1 DFQATT and CDR2 SNEGSKA (reference sequence). After removal of 2 bases from V and 6 bases from J, the junction contained 9 bases not matched to a gene.